The rows below give T cell receptor beta chains drawn from one sample of a study of blood T cells in healthy people across ages. TCRdb recomputed calls from the 5' RACE reads with MiXCR, one row per CDR3 protein. Seen here are around 1,800,000 distinct CDR3 sequences, approximately 39% observed once, and the top ten hold roughly 23%. Sequencing was carried out using blood. Receptor source: a human donor in good health. Each CDR3 is given with its conserved first and last residue. Each record gives: D gene, clone size, V gene, J gene, CDR3 protein, CDR3 DNA. The D gene is left open where the match is weak. Clone size, where shown, is once, few, many, or a class for clones that have expanded.

.,.,TRBV12-3/TRBV12-4,TRBJ2-1,CASTPGRDEQFF,TGTGCCAGCACCCCGGGGCGCGATGAGCAGTTCTTC
TRBD1,.,TRBV7-8,TRBJ1-2,CASSIGTGEGYGYTF,TGTGCCAGCAGCATCGGGACAGGGGAGGGCTATGGCTACACCTTC
.,.,TRBV20-1,TRBJ1-1,CSARGGVNTEAFF,TGCAGTGCCAGGGGCGGAGTGAACACTGAAGCTTTCTTT
.,few,TRBV20-1,TRBJ2-5,CSARDLFKETQYF,TGCAGTGCTAGAGATTTGTTCAAAGAGACCCAGTACTTC
.,.,TRBV6-1,TRBJ2-5,CASSAPGNEETQYF,TGTGCCAGCAGTGCCCCAGGGAATGAGGAGACCCAGTACTTC
.,once,TRBV5-1,TRBJ2-3,CANSLGGQGDTQYF,TGCGCCAACAGCCTAGGGGGGCAAGGAGATACGCAGTATTTT
TRBD1,.,TRBV7-2,TRBJ1-2,CASSQTGTGPNYGYTF,TGTGCCAGCAGCCAGACCGGGACAGGACCTAACTATGGCTACACCTTC
.,once,TRBV6-5,TRBJ1-2,CASSSAGEAGYTF,TGTGCCAGCAGTTCGGCAGGGGAAGCTGGCTACACCTTC
TRBD2,.,TRBV5-1,TRBJ2-1,CASSLAQLASDEQFF,TGCGCCAGCAGCTTGGCCCAACTAGCGTCGGATGAGCAGTTCTTC
TRBD1,.,TRBV3-1,TRBJ1-2,CASSHPTGGNGYTF,TGTGCCAGCAGCCACCCAACAGGGGGCAATGGCTACACCTTC
TRBD1,few,TRBV15,TRBJ2-7,CATSRVGQTGVYEQYF,TGTGCCACCAGCAGAGTAGGCCAGACAGGGGTGTACGAGCAGTACTTC
.,.,TRBV6-5,TRBJ2-2,CASKVRDTGELFF,TGTGCCAGCAAGGTCAGGGACACCGGGGAGCTGTTTTTT
TRBD1,.,TRBV20-1,TRBJ2-2,CSAPTGTGAGELFF,TGCAGTGCCCCTACCGGGACAGGGGCCGGGGAGCTGTTTTTT
TRBD2,few,TRBV12-3/TRBV12-4,TRBJ2-1,CASNGARDYSYNEQFF,TGTGCCAGCAATGGCGCCCGGGACTACTCTTACAATGAGCAGTTCTTC
TRBD1,.,TRBV20-1,TRBJ1-1,CSARGQGASMGTEAFF,TGCAGTGCCAGAGGACAGGGGGCCTCGATGGGTACTGAAGCTTTCTTT
.,.,TRBV5-1,TRBJ1-4,CASSLAGGAQGEKLFF,TGCGCCAGCAGCTTGGCCGGGGGGGCGCAGGGTGAAAAACTGTTTTTT
TRBD2,.,TRBV9,TRBJ2-3,CASSVGAGGSVTDTQYF,TGTGCCAGCAGCGTGGGAGCGGGGGGATCCGTAACAGATACGCAGTATTTT
.,.,TRBV6-5,TRBJ2-3,CASSYGGQFTDTQYF,TGTGCCAGCAGTTACGGAGGGCAGTTCACAGATACGCAGTATTTT
.,.,TRBV5-1,TRBJ1-4,CASSLEGRADEKLFF,TGCGCCAGCAGCTTAGAGGGGCGGGCGGATGAAAAACTGTTTTTT
.,few,TRBV7-2,TRBJ2-3,CASGRSSTDTQYF,TGTGCCAGCGGCAGATCTAGCACAGATACGCAGTATTTT
TRBD1,few,TRBV10-3,TRBJ2-1,CAITKDRGESTTSYNEQFF,TGTGCCATCACTAAGGACAGGGGCGAGAGCACCACCTCCTACAATGAGCAGTTCTTC
.,.,TRBV12-3/TRBV12-4,TRBJ1-2,CASRPGAGNGYTF,TGTGCCAGCAGACCCGGGGCAGGGAACGGCTACACCTTC
.,.,TRBV7-2,TRBJ1-2,CASSYRTDNYGYTF,TGTGCCAGCAGCTATAGGACGGACAACTATGGCTACACCTTC
.,few,TRBV4-3,TRBJ2-6,CASSQDWADISPSGANVLTF,TGCGCCAGCAGCCAAGATTGGGCCGACATCTCCCCCTCTGGGGCCAACGTCCTGACTTTC
TRBD1,.,TRBV20-1,TRBJ1-2,CSANSDRAYGYTF,TGCAGTGCTAACTCGGACAGGGCCTATGGCTACACCTTC
.,.,TRBV28,TRBJ1-5,CASTAGRGGYQPQHF,TGTGCCAGCACCGCAGGGAGGGGAGGGTACCAGCCCCAGCATTTT
TRBD2,.,TRBV7-2,TRBJ2-7,CASSSLASGVYEQYF,TGTGCCAGCAGCTCCCTGGCTAGCGGGGTCTACGAGCAGTACTTC
.,many,TRBV2,TRBJ2-4,CASSEDPRIYLEYF,TGTGCCAGCAGTGAAGATCCCCGAATCTATTTGGAGTACTTC
.,.,TRBV3-1,TRBJ1-2,CASSNPGLDNYGYTF,TGTGCCAGCAGCAACCCGGGTCTCGATAACTATGGCTACACCTTC
TRBD2,.,TRBV10-3,TRBJ2-3,CAIAGVNTDTQYF,TGTGCCATTGCGGGGGTGAATACAGATACGCAGTATTTT
.,.,TRBV3-1,TRBJ1-2,CASSRLRAYHTF,TGTGCCAGCAGTCGATTAAGGGCTTACCACACCTTC
TRBD2,few,TRBV4-1,TRBJ2-7,CASSQDWSGGSYEQYF,TGCGCCAGCAGCCAAGATTGGAGCGGGGGATCCTACGAGCAGTACTTC
TRBD1,few,TRBV7-9,TRBJ2-6,CASSTGQGWVSGANVLTF,TGTGCCAGCAGCACCGGACAGGGATGGGTCTCTGGGGCCAACGTCCTGACTTTC
.,few,TRBV7-6,TRBJ2-7,CASSGGISYEQYF,TGTGCCAGCAGCGGTGGGATATCCTACGAGCAGTACTTC
.,few,TRBV7-9,TRBJ1-1,CASSLALGGTNTEAFF,TGTGCCAGCAGCTTAGCGCTGGGAGGGACTAACACTGAAGCTTTCTTT
TRBD2,few,TRBV7-2,TRBJ2-1,CASSLGWGSGGPSYNEQFF,TGTGCCAGCAGCTTAGGCTGGGGTAGCGGGGGACCCTCCTACAATGAGCAGTTCTTC
.,.,TRBV2,TRBJ1-2,CASSESENYGYTF,TGTGCCAGCAGTGAGTCAGAAAACTATGGCTACACCTTC
.,.,TRBV6-1,TRBJ1-2,CASSERRSGTGYTF,TGTGCCAGCAGTGAAAGGAGGTCGGGGACTGGCTACACCTTC
.,few,TRBV7-6,TRBJ1-2,CASSPIPGANYGYTF,TGTGCCAGCAGCCCCATCCCGGGAGCTAACTATGGCTACACCTTC
.,once,TRBV5-1,TRBJ2-2,CASNQGANTGELFF,TGCGCCAGCAATCAAGGGGCGAACACCGGGGAGCTGTTTTTT
.,.,TRBV7-9,TRBJ1-5,CASSSRDLGQPQHF,TGTGCCAGCAGCTCTCGGGACCTCGGTCAGCCCCAGCATTTT
.,.,TRBV7-9,TRBJ2-1,CASSLGSFAPRSYNEQFF,TGTGCCAGCAGCTTAGGGTCTTTTGCACCCCGCTCCTACAATGAGCAGTTCTTC